This TCR beta chain was sequenced during a study of blood T cell repertoires in COVID-19. Study details: The study drew acute and convalescent COVID-19 samples from the United States, Italy and Spain.

In germline, CDR1 is SGHVS, CDR2 FQNEAQ. The junction had 6 bases not matched to a gene; V was cut back by 3 bases and J by 8 bases. The CDR3 is made up of 14 amino acids. The table lists this clone with a few counts. This table comes from immunoSEQ multiplex PCR, and its TCRdb copy is limited to in-frame clones, with some not included. The repertoire includes hundreds of thousands of clones, less than 85% of them detected once, and around a sixth sits in the top ten. Sequenced sample: PBMCs or T cells enriched from blood (not recorded which). The sequence derives from a man aged 40-55 years who had recovered from COVID-19. This chain connects TRBV7-8 to TRBJ1-4; TRBD1 agrees at 7 bases. CDR3 in DNA: TGTGCCAGCAGCTTCAGGGGGTTGAACGAAAAACTGTTTTTT. Protein product: CASSFRGLNEKLFF.